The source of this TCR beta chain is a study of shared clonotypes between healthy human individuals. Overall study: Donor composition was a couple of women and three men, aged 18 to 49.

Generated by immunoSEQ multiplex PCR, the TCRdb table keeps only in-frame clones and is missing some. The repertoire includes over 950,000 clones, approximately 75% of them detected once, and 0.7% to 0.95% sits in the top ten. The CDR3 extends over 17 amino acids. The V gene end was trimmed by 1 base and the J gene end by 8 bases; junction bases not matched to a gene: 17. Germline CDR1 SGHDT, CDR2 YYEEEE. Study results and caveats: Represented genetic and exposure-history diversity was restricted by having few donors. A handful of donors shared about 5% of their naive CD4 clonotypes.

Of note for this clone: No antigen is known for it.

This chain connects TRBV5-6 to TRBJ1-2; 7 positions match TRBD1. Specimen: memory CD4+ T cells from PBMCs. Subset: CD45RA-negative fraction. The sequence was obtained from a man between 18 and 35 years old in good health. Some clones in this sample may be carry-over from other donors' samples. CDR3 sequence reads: CASSLWDRLNYGRGYTF. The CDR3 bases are TGTGCCAGCAGCTTGTGGGACAGACTTAACTATGGCAGAGGCTACACCTTC. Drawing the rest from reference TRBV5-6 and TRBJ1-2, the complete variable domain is DAGVTQSPTHLIKTRGQQVTLRCSPKSGHDTVSWYQQALGQGPQFIFQYYEEEERQRGNFPDRFSGHQFPNYSSELNVNALLLGDSALYLCASSLWDRLNYGRGYTFGSGTRLTVV.